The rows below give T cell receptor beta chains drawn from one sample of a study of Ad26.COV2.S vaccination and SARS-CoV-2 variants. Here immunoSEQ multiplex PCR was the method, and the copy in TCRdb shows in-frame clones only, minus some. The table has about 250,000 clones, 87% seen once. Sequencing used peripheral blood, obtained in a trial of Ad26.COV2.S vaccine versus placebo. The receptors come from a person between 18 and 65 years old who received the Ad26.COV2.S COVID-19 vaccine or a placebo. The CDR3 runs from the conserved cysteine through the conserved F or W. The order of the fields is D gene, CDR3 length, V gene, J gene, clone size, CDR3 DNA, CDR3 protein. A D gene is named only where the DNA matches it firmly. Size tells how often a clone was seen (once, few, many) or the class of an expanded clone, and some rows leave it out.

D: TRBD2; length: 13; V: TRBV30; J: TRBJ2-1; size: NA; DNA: TGTGCCTGGGGGACTAGCGGATACAATGAGCAGTTCTTC; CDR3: CAWGTSGYNEQFF
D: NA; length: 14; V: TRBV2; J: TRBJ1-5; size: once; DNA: TGTGCCAGCAGTGATCAGGGAGGCAATCAGCCCCAGCATTTT; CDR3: CASSDQGGNQPQHF
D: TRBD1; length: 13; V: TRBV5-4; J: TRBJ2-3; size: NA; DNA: TGTGCCAGCAGCCGGACAGGGTGGGATACGCAGTATTTT; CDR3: CASSRTGWDTQYF
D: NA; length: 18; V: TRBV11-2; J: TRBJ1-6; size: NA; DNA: TGTGCCAGCAGCTTAGATTCTGTGGGTAGCTCCTATAATTCACCCCTCCACTTT; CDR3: CASSLDSVGSSYNSPLHF
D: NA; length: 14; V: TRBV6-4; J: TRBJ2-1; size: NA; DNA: TGTGCCAGCAGTGACCAGTCGAGCCGTAATGAGCAGTTCTTC; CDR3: CASSDQSSRNEQFF
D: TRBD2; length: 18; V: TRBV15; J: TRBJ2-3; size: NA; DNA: TGTGCCACCAGCAGAAAACGACTAGCGGGAGTATTGACAGATACGCAGTATTTT; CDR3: CATSRKRLAGVLTDTQYF
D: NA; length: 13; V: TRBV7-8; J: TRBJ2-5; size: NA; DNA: TGTGCCAGCAGCTTAGATAGGACGGAGACCCAGTACTTC; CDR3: CASSLDRTETQYF
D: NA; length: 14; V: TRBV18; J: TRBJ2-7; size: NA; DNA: TGTGCCAGCTCACCCACAGGAACTAACAACGAGCAGTACTTC; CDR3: CASSPTGTNNEQYF
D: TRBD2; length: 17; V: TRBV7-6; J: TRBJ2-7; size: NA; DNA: TGTGCCAGCAGCTCTGGGACTAGCGGGGGTTCCTCCTACGAGCAGTACTTC; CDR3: CASSSGTSGGSSYEQYF
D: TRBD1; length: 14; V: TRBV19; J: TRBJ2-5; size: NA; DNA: TGTGCCAGTAGTATGGGACAGCTACAAGAGACCCAGTACTTC; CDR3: CASSMGQLQETQYF
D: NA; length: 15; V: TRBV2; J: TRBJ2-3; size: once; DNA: TGTGCCAGCAGTGTTGTAGGACAGAGCACAGATACGCAGTATTTT; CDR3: CASSVVGQSTDTQYF
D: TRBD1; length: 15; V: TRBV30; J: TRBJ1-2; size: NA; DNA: TGTGCCTGGAGTGCGGGGACAGATCATTCCTATGGCTACACCTTC; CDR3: CAWSAGTDHSYGYTF
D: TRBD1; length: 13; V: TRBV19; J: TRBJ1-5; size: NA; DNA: TGTGCCAGTAGTATCAGGGGGAATCAGCCCCAGCATTTT; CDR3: CASSIRGNQPQHF
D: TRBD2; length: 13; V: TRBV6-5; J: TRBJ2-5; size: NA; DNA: TGTGCCAGCAGTTATGGGGGGGGAGAGACCCAGTACTTC; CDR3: CASSYGGGETQYF
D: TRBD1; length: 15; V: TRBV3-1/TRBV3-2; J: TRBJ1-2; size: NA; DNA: TGTGCCAGCAGCCAATGGGACAGCAAGCGGGGAGGCTACACCTTC; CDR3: CASSQWDSKRGGYTF
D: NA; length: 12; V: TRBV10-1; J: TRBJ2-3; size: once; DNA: TGCGCCAGCAGTGAGAGGGGAGATACGCAGTATTTT; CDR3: CASSERGDTQYF
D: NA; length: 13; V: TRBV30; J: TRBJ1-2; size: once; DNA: TGTGCCTGGAGTCGACAGGTTTACTATGGCTACACCTTC; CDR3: CAWSRQVYYGYTF
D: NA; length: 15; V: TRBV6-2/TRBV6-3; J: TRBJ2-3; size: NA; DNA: TGTGCCAGCAGTTACGTCTACCCGGGCCGGGATACGCAGTATTTT; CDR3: CASSYVYPGRDTQYF
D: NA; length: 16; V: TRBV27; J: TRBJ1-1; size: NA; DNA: TGTGCCAGCAGTTTATTGGGACGGACTATGAACACTGAAGCTTTCTTT; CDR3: CASSLLGRTMNTEAFF
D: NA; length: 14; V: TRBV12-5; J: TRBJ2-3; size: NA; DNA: TGTGCTAGTGGGGGAGGGACAGTCACAGATACGCAGTATTTT; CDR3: CASGGGTVTDTQYF
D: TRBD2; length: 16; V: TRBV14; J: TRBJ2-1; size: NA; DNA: TGTGCCAGCAGCCAAAATAGCGGGGGGGTATACAATGAGCAGTTCTTC; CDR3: CASSQNSGGVYNEQFF
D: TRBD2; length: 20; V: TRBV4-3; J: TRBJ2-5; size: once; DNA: TGCGCCAGCAGCCAAGAATTCGGGCTAGCGGGAGAAGGGGCGAGAGAGACCCAGTACTTC; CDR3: CASSQEFGLAGEGARETQYF
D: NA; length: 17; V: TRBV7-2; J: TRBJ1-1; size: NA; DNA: TGTGCCAGCAGCCCTATGGGTATAAGGGCGGCCAACACTGAAGCTTTCTTT; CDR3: CASSPMGIRAANTEAFF
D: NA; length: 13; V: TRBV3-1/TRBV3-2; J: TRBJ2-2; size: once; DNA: TGTGCCAGCGGGGTTCTGAACACCGGGGAGCTGTTTTTT; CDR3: CASGVLNTGELFF
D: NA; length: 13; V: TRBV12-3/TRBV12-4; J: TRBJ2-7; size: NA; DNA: TGTGCCAGCAGTTTCGGACGGTCCTACGAGCAGTACTTC; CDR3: CASSFGRSYEQYF
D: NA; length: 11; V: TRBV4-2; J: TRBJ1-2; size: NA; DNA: TGTGCCAGCAGCCAAGAAGCTGGCTACACCTTC; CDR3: CASSQEAGYTF
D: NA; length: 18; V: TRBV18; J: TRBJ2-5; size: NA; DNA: TGTGCCAGCTCACCTCCGGGACACTTATCCAGCGAACAAGAGACCCAGTACTTC; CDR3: CASSPPGHLSSEQETQYF
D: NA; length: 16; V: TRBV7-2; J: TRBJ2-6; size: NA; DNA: TGTGCCAACAGCCCACAGGCACTCTCTGGGGCCAACGTCCTGACTTTC; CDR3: CANSPQALSGANVLTF
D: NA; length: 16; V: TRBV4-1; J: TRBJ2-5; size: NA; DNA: TGCGCCAGCAGCCCACACAGGGCCACAAATCAAGAGACCCAGTACTTC; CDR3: CASSPHRATNQETQYF
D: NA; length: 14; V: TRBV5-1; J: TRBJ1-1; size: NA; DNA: TGCGCCAGCAGCCCAGGGACGGTGAACACTGAAGCTTTCTTT; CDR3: CASSPGTVNTEAFF
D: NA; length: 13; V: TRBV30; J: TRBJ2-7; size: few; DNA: TGTGCCTGGAGGGACCTCAGGTTCTACGAGCAGTACTTC; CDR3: CAWRDLRFYEQYF
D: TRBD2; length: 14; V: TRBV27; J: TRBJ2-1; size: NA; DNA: TGTGCCAGCAGTTCCCAGGGACTAGCAAATGAGCAGTTCTTC; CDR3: CASSSQGLANEQFF
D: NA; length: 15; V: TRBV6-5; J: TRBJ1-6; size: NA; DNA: TGTGCCAGCAGTTCCGGGTCTCCCTATAATTCACCCCTCCACTTT; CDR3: CASSSGSPYNSPLHF
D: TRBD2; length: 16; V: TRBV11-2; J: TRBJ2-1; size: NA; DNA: TGTGCCAGCAGCTTGCTTGGACTAGCCTCTGGGAATGAGCAGTTCTTC; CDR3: CASSLLGLASGNEQFF
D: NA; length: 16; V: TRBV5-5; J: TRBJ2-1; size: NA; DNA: TGTGCCAGCAGCTTTACCGTTATCAGCTCCTACAATGAGCAGTTCTTC; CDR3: CASSFTVISSYNEQFF
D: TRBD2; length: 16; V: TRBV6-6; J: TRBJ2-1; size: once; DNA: TGTGCCAGCAGCTATAGTACTAGCGGATTGTACAATGAGCAGTTCTTC; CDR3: CASSYSTSGLYNEQFF
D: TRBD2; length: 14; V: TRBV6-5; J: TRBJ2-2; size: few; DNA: TGTGCCAGCAGAGGGGGACTAGCCTCCGGGGAGCTGTTTTTT; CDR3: CASRGGLASGELFF
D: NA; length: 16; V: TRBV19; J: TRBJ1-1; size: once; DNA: TGTGCCAGTAGCCCCCTTGGTTTTTCGATGAACACTGAAGCTTTCTTT; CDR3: CASSPLGFSMNTEAFF
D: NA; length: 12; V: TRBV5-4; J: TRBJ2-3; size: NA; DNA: TGTGCCAGCAGCTTGAGCACAGATACGCAGTATTTT; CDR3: CASSLSTDTQYF
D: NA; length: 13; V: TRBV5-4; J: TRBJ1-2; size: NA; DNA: TGTGCCAGCAGCTTGGCAGGATCCTATGGCTACACCTTC; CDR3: CASSLAGSYGYTF
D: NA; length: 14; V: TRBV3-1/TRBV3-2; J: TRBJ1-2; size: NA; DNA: TGTGCCAGCAGCCAAGGGGGAATTAACTATGGCTACACCTTC; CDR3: CASSQGGINYGYTF
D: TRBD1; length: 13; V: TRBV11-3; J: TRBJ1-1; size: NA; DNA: TGTGCCAGCAGCACGCGACAGGGGAGTGAAGCTTTCTTT; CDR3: CASSTRQGSEAFF
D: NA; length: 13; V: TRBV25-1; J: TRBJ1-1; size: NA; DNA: TGTGCCAGCAGGAGGGGTCTGAACACTGAAGCTTTCTTT; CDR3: CASRRGLNTEAFF
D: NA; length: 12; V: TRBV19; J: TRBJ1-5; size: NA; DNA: TGTGCCAGTATGTTTGGGAATCAGCCCCAGCATTTT; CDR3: CASMFGNQPQHF
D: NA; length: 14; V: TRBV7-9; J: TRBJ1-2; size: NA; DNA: TGTGCCAGCAAGAGTACCGACAGTAACTATGGCTACACCTTC; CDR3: CASKSTDSNYGYTF
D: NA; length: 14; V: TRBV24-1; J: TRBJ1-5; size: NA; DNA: TGTGCCACCAGTCGGCAGAATAGCAATCAGCCCCAGCATTTT; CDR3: CATSRQNSNQPQHF
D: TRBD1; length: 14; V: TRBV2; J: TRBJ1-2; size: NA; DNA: TGTGCCAGCGGCCCGGGACAGGGAACGAGTGGCTACACCTTC; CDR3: CASGPGQGTSGYTF